Described below is a single T cell receptor (beta chain) sequence and its context. Its matching antigen is unknown. This sample is drawn from a study of beta chain features in type 1 diabetes. Every bit of the isolated RNA underwent reverse transcription, so sequencing read expressed TCRB transcripts. Sequencing used immunoSEQ multiplex PCR; TCRdb keeps in-frame clones, though not all of them. The sample yields under 900,000 clones, roughly 15% seen once. Points from the study as a whole: Amplification by PCR could prefer shorter templates, with the same effect in patients and controls.

Populations isolated by sorting all had purity greater than 95%. The TCR was taken from a woman between 18 and 29 years old in good health. Material: naive CD4+ T cells from blood.

CDR3 bases: TGTGCCAGCTCACCAATCGCGGGGGGCTCTGGGGCCAACGTCCTGACTTTC. This encodes CASSPIAGGSGANVLTF. The rearrangement uses TRBV18 and TRBJ2-6; 8 nucleotides match TRBD2. V was pared by 2 bases and J by 0 bases, with 3 bases of the junction left unmatched. The CDR3 sequence is 17 residues long. Per germline, CDR1 KGHSH and CDR2 LQKENI. Full variable domain (outside the CDR3, taken from reference TRBV18 and TRBJ2-6): NAGVMQNPRHLVRRRGQEARLRCSPMKGHSHVYWYRQLPEEGLKFMVYLQKENIIDESGMPKERFSAEFPKEGPSILRIQQVVRGDSAAYFCASSPIAGGSGANVLTFGAGSRLTVL.